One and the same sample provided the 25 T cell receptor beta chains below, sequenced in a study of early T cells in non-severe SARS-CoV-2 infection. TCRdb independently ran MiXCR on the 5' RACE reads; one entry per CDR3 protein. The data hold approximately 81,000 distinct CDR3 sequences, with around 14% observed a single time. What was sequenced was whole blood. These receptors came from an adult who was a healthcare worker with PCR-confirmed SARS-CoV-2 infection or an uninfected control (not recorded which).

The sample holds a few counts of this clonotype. The DNA of the CDR3 is TGCAGTGCTAGACAGAGCGAAGAGACCCAGTACTTC. Protein product: CSARQSEETQYF. The chain employs TRBV20-1 and TRBJ2-5; D remains ambiguous. This CDR3 contains 12 residues. Trimming shortened V by 2 bases and J by 3 bases, and 7 bases separated the two germline ends. CDR1 and CDR2 (germline): DFQATT, SNEGSKA (reference sequence).

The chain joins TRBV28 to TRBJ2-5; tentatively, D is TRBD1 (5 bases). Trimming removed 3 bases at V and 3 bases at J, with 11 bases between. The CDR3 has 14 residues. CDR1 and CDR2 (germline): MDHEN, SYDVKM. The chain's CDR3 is CASSFTETEETQYF. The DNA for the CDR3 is TGTGCCAGCAGTTTTACCGAGACAGAAGAGACCCAGTACTTC. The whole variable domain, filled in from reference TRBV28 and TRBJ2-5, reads DVKVTQSSRYLVKRTGEKVFLECVQDMDHENMFWYRQDPGLGLRLIYFSYDVKMKEKGDIPEGYSVSREKKERFSLILESASTNQTSMYLCASSFTETEETQYFGPGTRLLVL.

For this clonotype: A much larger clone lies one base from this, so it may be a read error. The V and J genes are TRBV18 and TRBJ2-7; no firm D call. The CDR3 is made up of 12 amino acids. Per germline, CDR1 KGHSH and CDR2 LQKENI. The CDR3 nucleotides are TGTACCAGCTCTCGTGAGACCTCCGAGCAGTACTTC. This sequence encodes CTSSRETSEQYF.

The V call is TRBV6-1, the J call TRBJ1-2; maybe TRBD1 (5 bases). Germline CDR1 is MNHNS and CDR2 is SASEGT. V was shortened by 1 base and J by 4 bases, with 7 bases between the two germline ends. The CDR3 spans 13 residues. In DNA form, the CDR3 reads TGTGCCAGCAGTGAAGTGGGGACCTATGGCTACACCTTC. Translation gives CASSEVGTYGYTF.

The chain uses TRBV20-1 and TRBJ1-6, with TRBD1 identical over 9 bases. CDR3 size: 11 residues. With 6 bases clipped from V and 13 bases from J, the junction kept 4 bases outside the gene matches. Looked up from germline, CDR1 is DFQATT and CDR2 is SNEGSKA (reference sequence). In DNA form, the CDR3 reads TGCAGTGCCCGACAGGGGGTGCCCCTCCACTTT. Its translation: CSARQGVPLHF.

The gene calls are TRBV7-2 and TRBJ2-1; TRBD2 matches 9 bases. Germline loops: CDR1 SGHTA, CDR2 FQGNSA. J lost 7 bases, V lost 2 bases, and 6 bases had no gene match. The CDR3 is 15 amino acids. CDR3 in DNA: TGTGCCAGCAGCTTAACGTCTAGCGGGACGAATGAGCAGTTCTTC. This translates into CASSLTSSGTNEQFF.

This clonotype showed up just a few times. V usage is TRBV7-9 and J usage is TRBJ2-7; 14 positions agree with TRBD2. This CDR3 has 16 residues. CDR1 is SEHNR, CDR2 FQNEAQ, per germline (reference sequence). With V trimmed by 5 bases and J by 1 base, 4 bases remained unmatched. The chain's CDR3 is CASSLGLAGVSYEQYF. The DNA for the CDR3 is TGTGCCAGCAGCCTGGGACTAGCGGGAGTGTCCTACGAGCAGTACTTC.

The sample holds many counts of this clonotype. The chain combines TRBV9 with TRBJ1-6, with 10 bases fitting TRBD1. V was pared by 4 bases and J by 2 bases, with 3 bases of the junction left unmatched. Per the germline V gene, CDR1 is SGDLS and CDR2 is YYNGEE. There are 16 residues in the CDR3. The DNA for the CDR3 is TGTGCCAGCAGCCCCGGACAGGGGGCCTATAATTCACCCCTCCACTTT. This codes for CASSPGQGAYNSPLHF.

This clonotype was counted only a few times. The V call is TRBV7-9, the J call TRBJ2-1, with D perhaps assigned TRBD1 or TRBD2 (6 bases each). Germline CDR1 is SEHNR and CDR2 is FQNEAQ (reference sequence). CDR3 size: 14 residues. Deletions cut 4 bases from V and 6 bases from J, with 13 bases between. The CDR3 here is CASSSSRGPNEQFF. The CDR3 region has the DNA TGTGCCAGCAGCTCCTCCCGGGGGCCCAATGAGCAGTTCTTC.

CDR3 DNA sequence: TGTGCCAGCAGACAGGGGGCTGTGAACACTGAAGCTTTCTTT. Its protein is CASRQGAVNTEAFF. The chain uses TRBV6-6 and TRBJ1-1; 9 positions match TRBD1. The CDR3 is 14 residues long. Germline CDR1 reads MNHNY; CDR2 reads SVGAGI (reference sequence). The V segment lost 6 bases and the J segment 0 bases; nucleotides outside the gene matches: 2.

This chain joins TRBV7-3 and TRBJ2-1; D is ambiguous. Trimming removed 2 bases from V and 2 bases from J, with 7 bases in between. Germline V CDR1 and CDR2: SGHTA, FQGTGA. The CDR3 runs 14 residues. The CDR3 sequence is CASSLATTYNEQFF. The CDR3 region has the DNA TGTGCCAGCAGCTTAGCAACGACCTACAATGAGCAGTTCTTC.

CDR3 nucleotide sequence: TGTGCCAGCAGAAATAAGCCGCGGACAGCTAACACTGAAGCTTTCTTT. Amino acids: CASRNKPRTANTEAFF. The V call is TRBV5-4, the J call TRBJ1-1; D is possibly TRBD1 (6 bases). Per the germline V gene, CDR1 is SGHNT and CDR2 is YYREEE (reference sequence). V shed 5 bases and J shed 2 bases, with 19 bases lying between them. The CDR3 totals 16 residues.

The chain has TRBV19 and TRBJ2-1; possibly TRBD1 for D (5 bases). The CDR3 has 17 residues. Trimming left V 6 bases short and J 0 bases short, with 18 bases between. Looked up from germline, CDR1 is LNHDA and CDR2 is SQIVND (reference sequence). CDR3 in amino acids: CASSPSWGRSSYNEQFF. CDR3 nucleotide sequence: TGTGCCAGTAGCCCGTCCTGGGGCCGGAGCTCCTACAATGAGCAGTTCTTC.

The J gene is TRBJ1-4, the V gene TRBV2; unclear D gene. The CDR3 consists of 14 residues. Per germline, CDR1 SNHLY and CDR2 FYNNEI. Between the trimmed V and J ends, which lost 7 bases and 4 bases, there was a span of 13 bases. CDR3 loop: CASTSRAFNEKLFF. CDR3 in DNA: TGTGCCAGCACTTCGAGGGCCTTTAATGAAAAACTGTTTTTT.

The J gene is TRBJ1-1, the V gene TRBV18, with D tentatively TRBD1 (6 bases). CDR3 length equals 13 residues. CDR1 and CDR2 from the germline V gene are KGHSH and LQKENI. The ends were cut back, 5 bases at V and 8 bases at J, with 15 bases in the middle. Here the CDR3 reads CASSGGGDLEAFF. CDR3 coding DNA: TGTGCCAGCTCAGGAGGGGGAGACCTAGAAGCTTTCTTT.

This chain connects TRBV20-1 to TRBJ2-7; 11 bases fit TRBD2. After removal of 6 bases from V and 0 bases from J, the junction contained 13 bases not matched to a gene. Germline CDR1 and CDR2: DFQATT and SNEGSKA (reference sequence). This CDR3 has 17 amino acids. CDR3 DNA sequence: TGCAGTGCCCCACCCCAGATGACTAGCGGGACCTCCTACGAGCAGTACTTC. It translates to CSAPPQMTSGTSYEQYF.

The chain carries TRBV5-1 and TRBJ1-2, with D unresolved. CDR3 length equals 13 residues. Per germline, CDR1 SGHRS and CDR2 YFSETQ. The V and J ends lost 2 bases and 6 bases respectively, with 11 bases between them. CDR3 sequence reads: CASSFEGLDGYTF. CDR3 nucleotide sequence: TGCGCCAGCAGCTTTGAGGGCCTGGATGGCTACACCTTC.

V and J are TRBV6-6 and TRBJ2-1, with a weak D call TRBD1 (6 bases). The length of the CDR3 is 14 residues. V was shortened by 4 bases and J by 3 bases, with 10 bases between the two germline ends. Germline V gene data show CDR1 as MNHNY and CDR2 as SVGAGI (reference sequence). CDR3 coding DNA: TGTGCCAGCAGTTTCCGGACAGACTACAATGAGCAGTTCTTC. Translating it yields CASSFRTDYNEQFF.

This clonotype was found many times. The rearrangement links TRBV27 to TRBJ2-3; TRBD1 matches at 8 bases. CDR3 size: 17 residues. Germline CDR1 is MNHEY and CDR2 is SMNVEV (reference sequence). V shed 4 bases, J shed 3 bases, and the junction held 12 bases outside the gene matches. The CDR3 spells CASSYKLGTGWTDTQYF. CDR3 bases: TGTGCCAGCAGTTACAAATTGGGGACAGGTTGGACAGATACGCAGTATTTT.

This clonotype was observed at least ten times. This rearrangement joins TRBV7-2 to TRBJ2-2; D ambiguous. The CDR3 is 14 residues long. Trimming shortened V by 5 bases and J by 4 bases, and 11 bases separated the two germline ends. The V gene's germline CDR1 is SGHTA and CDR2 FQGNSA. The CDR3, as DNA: TGTGCCAGCAGCCGCGAGGTAGCCACCGGGGAGCTGTTTTTT. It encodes CASSREVATGELFF.

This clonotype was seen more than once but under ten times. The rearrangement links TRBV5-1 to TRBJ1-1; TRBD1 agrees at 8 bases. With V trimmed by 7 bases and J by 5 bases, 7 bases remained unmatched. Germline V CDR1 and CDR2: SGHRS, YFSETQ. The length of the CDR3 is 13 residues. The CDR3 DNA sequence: TGCGCCAGCCGACGACAGGGGCATACTGAAGCTTTCTTT. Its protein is CASRRQGHTEAFF.

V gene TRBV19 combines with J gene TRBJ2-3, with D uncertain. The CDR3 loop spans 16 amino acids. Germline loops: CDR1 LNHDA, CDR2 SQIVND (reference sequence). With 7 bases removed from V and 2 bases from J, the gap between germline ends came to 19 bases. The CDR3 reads CASTLSARSYTDTQYF. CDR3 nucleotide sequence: TGTGCCAGTACCCTCTCGGCTCGATCCTACACAGATACGCAGTATTTT. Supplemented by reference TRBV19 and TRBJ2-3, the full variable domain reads DGGITQSPKYLFRKEGQNVTLSCEQNLNHDAMYWYRQDPGQGLRLIYYSQIVNDFQKGDIAEGYSVSREKKESFPLTVTSAQKNPTAFYLCASTLSARSYTDTQYFGPGTRLTVL.

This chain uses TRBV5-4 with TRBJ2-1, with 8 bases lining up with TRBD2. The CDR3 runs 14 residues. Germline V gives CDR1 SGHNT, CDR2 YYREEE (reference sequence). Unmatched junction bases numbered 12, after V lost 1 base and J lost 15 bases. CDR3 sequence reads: CASSLLSASGLPFF. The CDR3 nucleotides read TGTGCCAGCAGCTTGCTATCGGCTAGCGGGCTCCCGTTCTTC.

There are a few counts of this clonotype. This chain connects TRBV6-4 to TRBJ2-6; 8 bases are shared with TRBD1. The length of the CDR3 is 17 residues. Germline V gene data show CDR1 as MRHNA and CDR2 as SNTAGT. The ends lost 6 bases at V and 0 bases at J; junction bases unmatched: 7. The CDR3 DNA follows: TGTGCCAGCAGCGCAGGGGGCATAAGCTCTGGGGCCAACGTCCTGACTTTC. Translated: CASSAGGISSGANVLTF.

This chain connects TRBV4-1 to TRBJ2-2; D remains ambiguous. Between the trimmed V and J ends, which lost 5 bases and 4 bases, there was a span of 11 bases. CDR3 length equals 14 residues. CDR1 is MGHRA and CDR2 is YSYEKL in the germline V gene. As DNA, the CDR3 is TGCGCCAGCAGCACCGCCTTAACCACCGGGGAGCTGTTTTTT. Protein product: CASSTALTTGELFF.